This paragraph reports one T cell receptor (beta chain). Partitioning of CD4+ cells yielded a CD45RA+ naive subset and a CD45RA-negative memory subset. The data originate from a study of shared clonotypes between healthy human individuals. The authors split each subset's genomic DNA evenly across several immunoSEQ plates. TCRdb's copy holds only in-frame clones and misses some; the assay was immunoSEQ multiplex PCR. The profile shows 150,000 to 200,000 clones, about 68% of them singletons. Germline V lookup: CDR1 GTSNPN, CDR2 SVGIG (reference sequence). V gave up 3 bases and J gave up 6 bases, with 15 bases separating them. CDR3 length: 13 residues.

The sequence was collected from a man aged 25 to 40 in good health. The chain carries TRBV30 and TRBJ2-7; D is unresolved. Sequencing was performed on memory CD4+ T cells sorted from blood. Subset denoted: CD45RA-negative fraction. The CDR3 protein is CAWSHPSWGEQYF. As DNA, the CDR3 is TGTGCCTGGAGCCATCCTTCCTGGGGCGAGCAGTACTTC.